This TCR beta chain was recovered during a study of T-cell reconstitution after alpha-beta-depleted transplantation in children. Unique molecular identifiers tagged the TCRbeta library. TCRdb processed the PCR reads anew with MiXCR; each CDR3 protein has one entry. The profile covers hundreds of thousands of distinct CDR3 sequences, with roughly 17% appearing a single time and 1.1% taken by the ten largest. Trimming removed 1 base from V and 3 bases from J, with 11 bases in between. This CDR3 has 15 amino acids. The sample here was PBMCs from the stem cell graft donor, taken from the stem cell graft. The gene calls are TRBV12-3 or TRBV12-4 and TRBJ2-3; possibly TRBD2 for D (5 bases). The sequence came from a human donor who donated a stem cell graft to a child with acute myeloid leukemia. As DNA, the CDR3 is TGTGCCAGCAGTTTAGTCGGGGTCGGGACAGATACGCAGTATTTT. It yields the protein CASSLVGVGTDTQYF.